This is a list of T cell receptor beta chains from one sample in a study of blood T cell repertoires in COVID-19. Assay: immunoSEQ multiplex PCR; the TCRdb copy retains only in-frame clones and omits some. The sample shows approximately 220,000 clones, around 83% of them seen only once. The sequencing input was peripheral blood. Receptors originate from a man in his fifties who had recovered from COVID-19. Each CDR3 is given with its conserved first and last residue. D genes are given only for firm matches. Only some rows state a clone size, as once, few, many or a class for expanded clones.

J	size	D	V	CDR3	DNA
TRBJ1-2	.	.	TRBV24-1	CATSDLQGGYGYTF	TGTGCCACCAGTGATTTACAGGGTGGCTATGGCTACACCTTC
TRBJ2-5	.	.	TRBV18	CASSPGLVETQYF	TGTGCCAGCTCACCAGGACTCGTGGAGACCCAGTACTTC
TRBJ1-5	.	.	TRBV18	CASSLSGLLNSNQPQHF	TGTGCCAGCTCACTCTCGGGTTTACTTAATAGCAATCAGCCCCAGCATTTT
TRBJ2-1	.	TRBD2	TRBV30	CAWNIAGGVVDEQFF	TGTGCCTGGAACATAGCGGGAGGAGTAGTGGATGAGCAGTTCTTC
TRBJ1-1	.	.	TRBV4-1	CASSQVRFNTEAFF	TGCGCCAGCAGCCAAGTCCGGTTTAACACTGAAGCTTTCTTT
TRBJ2-7	.	TRBD2	TRBV20-1	CSASRRLAGYYSYEQYF	TGCAGTGCTAGTCGAAGGCTAGCGGGATATTACTCCTACGAGCAGTACTTC
TRBJ2-5	.	TRBD1	TRBV14	CASSLGQGAGKTQYF	TGTGCCAGCAGCCTCGGGCAGGGGGCCGGGAAGACCCAGTACTTC
TRBJ1-1	.	.	TRBV28	CASNPFQGTEAFF	TGTGCCAGCAACCCTTTTCAGGGCACTGAAGCTTTCTTT
TRBJ1-5	.	.	TRBV28	CASCADQPQHF	TGTGCCAGTTGCGCCGATCAGCCCCAGCATTTT
TRBJ2-4	.	TRBD2	TRBV19	CASNSAGKAKNIQYF	TGTGCCAGTAACTCAGCGGGGAAAGCCAAAAACATTCAGTACTTC
TRBJ2-2	once	TRBD2	TRBV5-1	CASSPAGLAGSYTGELFF	TGCGCCAGCAGCCCTGCCGGGCTAGCGGGAAGTTACACCGGGGAGCTGTTTTTT
TRBJ1-4	.	.	TRBV6-5	CASRTNLQYEKLFF	TGTGCCAGCAGAACGAACCTTCAGTATGAAAAACTGTTTTTT
TRBJ1-4	.	.	TRBV7-8	CASSGRGATNEKLFF	TGTGCCAGCAGCGGGAGGGGGGCAACTAATGAAAAACTGTTTTTT
TRBJ2-1	.	TRBD1	TRBV5-1	CASSLRDRGYEQFF	TGCGCCAGCAGCTTGCGAGACAGGGGGTATGAGCAGTTCTTC
TRBJ2-7	.	TRBD1	TRBV6-5	CASSYTGTAAYEQYF	TGTGCCAGCAGTTACACCGGGACAGCAGCCTACGAGCAGTACTTC
TRBJ2-7	.	TRBD2	TRBV9	CASSVGAGLAGDEQYF	TGTGCCAGCAGCGTAGGGGCGGGACTAGCGGGAGACGAGCAGTACTTC
TRBJ2-2	.	TRBD2	TRBV7-9	CASSGWTSGNTGELFF	TGTGCCAGCAGCGGATGGACTAGCGGGAACACCGGGGAGCTGTTTTTT
TRBJ2-1	.	.	TRBV10-1	CASSEWRDGNEQFF	TGCGCCAGCAGTGAGTGGCGGGACGGGAATGAGCAGTTCTTC
TRBJ1-2	.	.	TRBV2	CASRKDRSYGYTF	TGTGCCAGCAGGAAAGACAGGTCCTATGGCTACACCTTC
TRBJ1-1	.	.	TRBV7-8	CASSAGAQNTEAFF	TGTGCCAGCAGTGCAGGGGCTCAGAACACTGAAGCTTTCTTT
TRBJ1-3	.	.	TRBV7-9	CASSLTRGYSGNTIYF	TGTGCCAGCAGCTTAACCAGGGGCTACTCTGGAAACACCATATATTTT
TRBJ2-7	.	.	TRBV5-1	CASSERMPGESAYEQYF	TGCGCCAGCAGCGAAAGAATGCCCGGGGAGTCGGCCTACGAGCAGTACTTC
TRBJ1-5	few	.	TRBV5-1	CASSPDNPNQPQHF	TGCGCCAGCAGCCCGGACAACCCTAATCAGCCCCAGCATTTT
TRBJ1-3	.	.	TRBV28	CASRPPGASGNTIYF	TGTGCCAGCAGACCCCCAGGGGCGTCTGGAAACACCATATATTTT
TRBJ2-1	.	TRBD1	TRBV7-8	CASSLFRTGGGEQFF	TGTGCCAGCAGCTTATTTAGGACAGGGGGAGGTGAGCAGTTCTTC
TRBJ2-7	.	.	TRBV19	CASSIARGEQYF	TGTGCCAGTAGTATAGCAAGGGGCGAGCAGTACTTC
TRBJ2-1	once	TRBD2	TRBV4-2	CASSQEVSAGGPYEQFF	TGTGCCAGCAGCCAAGAGGTGTCGGCGGGAGGGCCGTATGAGCAGTTCTTC
TRBJ2-2	.	TRBD2	TRBV27	CASSSLAGLNTGELFF	TGTGCCAGCAGTTCCCTAGCGGGGCTCAACACCGGGGAGCTGTTTTTT
TRBJ1-2	few	TRBD1	TRBV28	CASSRTGLYGYTF	TGTGCCAGCAGTCGGACAGGGCTCTATGGCTACACCTTC
TRBJ2-1	.	TRBD2	TRBV18	CASATSGSSNEQFF	TGTGCCAGCGCGACTAGCGGGAGCTCTAATGAGCAGTTCTTC
TRBJ2-1	.	.	TRBV6-5	CASSYLTGRNEQFF	TGTGCCAGCAGTTACCTTACAGGGCGAAATGAGCAGTTCTTC
TRBJ1-1	.	TRBD1	TRBV15	CATSRSGTGVAEAFF	TGTGCCACCAGCAGGTCCGGGACAGGGGTTGCTGAAGCTTTCTTT
TRBJ2-3	.	TRBD2	TRBV3-1/TRBV3-2	CASSRSGRGGTDTQYF	TGTGCCAGCAGCCGTAGCGGGAGGGGTGGCACAGATACGCAGTATTTT
TRBJ1-5	.	TRBD1	TRBV2	CASSGRTGGGQPQHF	TGTGCCAGCAGTGGCCGAACAGGGGGAGGTCAGCCCCAGCATTTT
TRBJ2-5	.	TRBD2	TRBV11-2	CASSLVLAGRETQYF	TGTGCCAGCAGCTTAGTTCTAGCGGGAAGGGAGACCCAGTACTTC
TRBJ2-5	.	.	TRBV19	CASSIQQGAFETQYF	TGTGCCAGTAGTATTCAACAGGGAGCATTCGAGACCCAGTACTTC
TRBJ2-7	.	TRBD1	TRBV3-1/TRBV3-2	CASSQGTGSFYEQYF	TGTGCCAGCAGCCAAGGGACAGGGAGTTTCTACGAGCAGTACTTC
TRBJ2-2	.	TRBD1	TRBV27	CASSYEDRGLGELFF	TGTGCCAGCAGTTACGAGGACAGGGGGCTCGGGGAGCTGTTTTTT
TRBJ2-3	.	TRBD2	TRBV5-1	CASKRTSGTDTQYF	TGCGCCAGCAAACGGACTAGCGGCACAGATACGCAGTATTTT
TRBJ1-3	.	.	TRBV30	CAWSWANSGNTIYF	TGTGCCTGGAGTTGGGCCAACTCTGGAAACACCATATATTTT
TRBJ1-1	once	TRBD1	TRBV19	CASSRGQGAEAFF	TGTGCCAGTAGCCGCGGACAGGGGGCTGAAGCTTTCTTT
TRBJ2-1	.	.	TRBV7-9	CASSLASGVTDEQFF	TGTGCCAGCAGCTTAGCTAGCGGAGTGACGGATGAGCAGTTCTTC
TRBJ2-5	.	TRBD2	TRBV13	CASSLGLAGTQETQYF	TGTGCCAGCAGCTTAGGGCTAGCGGGAACCCAAGAGACCCAGTACTTC
TRBJ1-3	.	TRBD1	TRBV5-1	CASSWDSGNTIYF	TGCGCCAGCAGCTGGGACAGTGGAAACACCATATATTTT
TRBJ1-1	.	.	TRBV14	CASSQDLRESAFF	TGTGCCAGCAGCCAAGATCTACGGGAATCGGCTTTCTTT
TRBJ2-7	.	.	TRBV19	CASSTRTAATYEQYF	TGTGCCAGTAGTACCCGGACAGCCGCTACCTACGAGCAGTACTTC
TRBJ2-6	.	.	TRBV29-1	CSVGVSGANVLTF	TGCAGCGTAGGAGTCTCTGGGGCCAACGTCCTGACTTTC
TRBJ2-7	.	.	TRBV28	CASSLSGYEQYF	TGTGCCAGCAGTTTGTCCGGTTACGAGCAGTACTTC
TRBJ2-2	once	TRBD2	TRBV5-5	CASSLEGDGRALHGELFF	TGTGCCAGCAGCTTGGAGGGGGACGGGAGGGCCCTGCACGGGGAGCTGTTTTTT
TRBJ2-1	.	.	TRBV24-1	CATTFLGEQFF	TGTGCCACCACATTCTTGGGCGAGCAGTTCTTC
TRBJ2-3	.	TRBD2	TRBV4-1	CASSRAGLAGGPDTQYF	TGCGCCAGCAGCCGAGCAGGACTAGCGGGAGGTCCAGATACGCAGTATTTT
TRBJ2-7	.	TRBD1	TRBV27	CASRPYGTEPYEQYF	TGTGCCAGCAGACCGTATGGGACAGAACCCTACGAGCAGTACTTC
TRBJ1-1	.	.	TRBV28	CASTRGARTEAFF	TGTGCCAGCACGCGGGGGGCCAGGACTGAAGCTTTCTTT